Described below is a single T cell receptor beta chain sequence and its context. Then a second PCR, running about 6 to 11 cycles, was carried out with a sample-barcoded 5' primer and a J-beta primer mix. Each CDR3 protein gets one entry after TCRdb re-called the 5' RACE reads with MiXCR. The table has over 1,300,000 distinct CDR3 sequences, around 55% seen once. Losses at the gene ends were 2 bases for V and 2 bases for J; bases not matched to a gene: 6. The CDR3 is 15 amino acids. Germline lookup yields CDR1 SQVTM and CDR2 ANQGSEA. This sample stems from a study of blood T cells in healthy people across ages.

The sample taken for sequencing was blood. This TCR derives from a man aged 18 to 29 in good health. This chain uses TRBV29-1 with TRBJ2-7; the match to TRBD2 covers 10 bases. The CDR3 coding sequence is TGCAGCGTTGAAACCCTAGCGGGGGAGACCTACGAGCAGTACTTC. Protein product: CSVETLAGETYEQYF.